The 15 T cell receptor beta chains in this list originate from one sample, sequenced in a study of brain T cells in children with intractable seizures. Profiled with immunoSEQ multiplex PCR; TCRdb holds only in-frame clones, not every one. The sample has 340,000 or so clones; 85% to 95% are singletons. Time point given: blood from clinic visit 5 months post-surgery; TSC patient then seizure free. Sequenced material: peripheral blood, taken roughly 5 months after surgery. These receptors came from a boy in the first two years of life with tuberous sclerosis and intractable seizures.

V gene TRBV9 combines with J gene TRBJ2-1, with a weak D call TRBD2 (5 bases). Deletions cut 4 bases from V and 7 bases from J, with 21 bases between. CDR3 length equals 16 residues. Germline V gene lookup returns CDR1 SGDLS and CDR2 YYNGEE. The CDR3 protein is CASSPYIVGLANEQFF. The CDR3 DNA follows: TGTGCCAGCAGCCCCTATATAGTAGGGCTAGCAAATGAGCAGTTCTTC.

The V call is TRBV5-1, the J call TRBJ2-7; D may correspond to TRBD1 or TRBD2 (5 bases each). The CDR3 length is 15 residues. Germline CDR1 SGHRS, CDR2 YFSETQ. The V end lost 4 bases, the J end lost 5 bases, and 19 bases lay between the germline ends. The CDR3 DNA reads as TGCGCCAGCAGCCCTCGGGGCTTGTTTATGGACGAGCAGTACTTC. Protein product: CASSPRGLFMDEQYF. The full variable domain, rest sourced from reference TRBV5-1 and TRBJ2-7, is KAGVTQTPRYLIKTRGQQVTLSCSPISGHRSVSWYQQTPGQGLQFLFEYFSETQRNKGNFPGRFSGRQFSNSRSEMNVSTLELGDSALYLCASSPRGLFMDEQYFGPGTRLTVT.

V is TRBV27 and J is TRBJ1-1; D not certain. The V end was cut by 5 bases, the J end by 4 bases, with 17 bases between. There are 15 residues in the CDR3. CDR1 MNHEY and CDR2 SMNVEV come from the germline V gene (reference sequence). The CDR3 region is CASSPWTEVATEAFF. CDR3 nucleotides: TGTGCCAGCAGTCCGTGGACCGAGGTGGCCACTGAAGCTTTCTTT.

The gene calls are TRBV4-2 and TRBJ1-2; perhaps TRBD1 as D (5 bases). The CDR3 length is 14 residues. Between the trimmed V and J ends, which lost 8 bases and 2 bases, there was a span of 15 bases. CDR1 is LGHNA, CDR2 YNFKEQ, per germline. CDR3 sequence reads: CASGPDTTNYGYTF. In DNA, the CDR3 is TGTGCCAGCGGCCCGGACACAACGAACTATGGCTACACCTTC.

The chain links TRBV3-1 (or the pseudogene TRBV3-2) to TRBJ1-5; TRBD1 might be the D (6 bases). The CDR3 length is 14 residues. Trimming pared 5 bases from V and 6 bases from J, leaving 14 bases between. Germline lookup yields CDR1 LGHDT and CDR2 YNNKEL (reference sequence). This chain's CDR3 is CASSALGAGQPQHF. The CDR3 region has the DNA TGTGCCAGCAGCGCCTTGGGGGCGGGTCAGCCCCAGCATTTT.

The V gene is TRBV7-3, the J gene TRBJ2-5; possible D gene TRBD1, 6 bases. The CDR3 spans 13 residues. Per germline, CDR1 SGHTA and CDR2 FQGTGA. Trimming removed 0 bases at V and 4 bases at J, with 6 bases between. The DNA for the CDR3 is TGTGCCAGCAGCTTAACAGGGGGAGAGACCCAGTACTTC. This gives the protein CASSLTGGETQYF.

J is TRBJ1-2 and V is TRBV4-2, with D perhaps TRBD1 (5 bases). Germline-derived CDR1 and CDR2 are LGHNA and YNFKEQ. V lost 1 base and J lost 7, with 25 bases in between. This CDR3 has 18 residues. CDR3 sequence: CASSQGGLGEGIRPGYTF. CDR3 in DNA: TGTGCCAGCAGCCAAGGTGGATTAGGGGAAGGAATTAGACCTGGCTACACCTTC.

V is TRBV6-5 and J is TRBJ2-7, with 9 bases lining up with TRBD1. V dropped 6 bases and J dropped 3; count of bases not matched to a gene: 6. The CDR3 totals 14 residues. Germline V gene sequence: CDR1 MNHEY, CDR2 SVGAGI. CDR3 DNA: TGTGCCAGCAGCCCGGACAGGGGAGGCTACGAGCAGTACTTC. Its translation: CASSPDRGGYEQYF.

The chain combines TRBV6-2 or TRBV6-3 with TRBJ2-2, with 11 bases identical to TRBD2. The V segment lost 6 bases and the J segment 7 bases; nucleotides outside the gene matches: 10. The germline CDR1 and CDR2 sequences are MNHEY and SVGEGT. There are 16 residues in the CDR3. The CDR3 nucleotides read TGTGCCAGCAGCATACTAGCGGGAGTATTGAGCGGGGAGCTGTTTTTT. This codes for CASSILAGVLSGELFF.

The J gene is TRBJ2-5, the V gene TRBV5-5; 8 nucleotides match TRBD1. There are 16 residues in the CDR3. Trimming removed 4 bases from V and 4 bases from J; junction bases left unmatched: 12. Germline assignment: CDR1 SGHKS and CDR2 YYEKEE (reference sequence). CDR3 residues: CASSRGSQGALETQYF. In DNA form, the CDR3 reads TGTGCCAGCAGCCGGGGGAGTCAGGGGGCATTAGAGACCCAGTACTTC.

The chain links TRBV2 to TRBJ2-7; 7 nucleotides match TRBD1. Germline-derived CDR1 and CDR2 are SNHLY and FYNNEI. The CDR3 length is 14 residues. V shed 7 bases and J 4 bases; nucleotides not matched to a gene: 10. CDR3 in DNA: TGTGCCAGCACTGTAAGGGACAGAGATTACGAGCAGTACTTC. Protein product: CASTVRDRDYEQYF.

The chain carries TRBV12-3 or TRBV12-4 and TRBJ1-6; D unresolved. This CDR3 is 12 amino acids long. V was cut by 3 bases and J by 14 bases, with 11 bases left in between. The CDR3 DNA reads TGTGCCAGCAGTTTGAGGGATCACTCCCTCCACTTT. Translating gives CASSLRDHSLHF.

The chain has TRBV4-1 and TRBJ1-3; no clear D. This CDR3 spans 17 amino acids. V lost 2 bases and J lost 2, with 16 bases in between. Germline CDR1 is MGHRA and CDR2 is YSYEKL. CDR3 amino acids: CASSQSQLRDPGNTIYF. The CDR3 nucleotides are TGCGCCAGCAGCCAAAGTCAGCTAAGGGATCCTGGAAACACCATATATTTT.

J is TRBJ2-5 and V is TRBV18; D uncertain. Trimming left V 7 bases short and J 3 bases short, with 12 bases between. This CDR3 contains 13 residues. From germline, CDR1 is KGHSH and CDR2 LQKENI. The CDR3 spells CASCTPVEETQYF. In DNA, the CDR3 is TGTGCCAGCTGTACACCGGTGGAAGAGACCCAGTACTTC.

The chain couples TRBV18 to TRBJ1-1, with D perhaps matching TRBD1 (5 bases). The CDR3 contains 15 residues. V dropped 2 bases and J dropped 7 bases, with 17 bases sitting between them. Germline V lookup: CDR1 KGHSH, CDR2 LQKENI. The CDR3 coding sequence is TGTGCCAGCTCACCATTTCCGGGACCGCAAATTGAAGCTTTCTTT. Encoded protein: CASSPFPGPQIEAFF.